This paragraph covers one T cell receptor beta chain sequence. The sample is drawn from a study of blood T cell repertoires in COVID-19. Overall study: Sites across the United States, Italy and Spain contributed samples from acute and convalescent COVID-19. PBMCs, B-cell-depleted T cells, or T cells were the source of the cDNA or gDNA that made up the material.

The authors' processing: Nucleated cell number was recorded as an estimate derived from reference gene primer amplification. The protocol was immunoSEQ multiplex PCR, while the TCRdb copy is restricted to in-frame clones and leaves out a portion. V and J calls and clone size are those listed in that table; D and trimming were worked out from the DNA. The sample records 210,000 or so clones, about 85% being singletons. V was trimmed by 0 bases and J by 3 bases, leaving 9 bases between them. The CDR3 has 14 residues. Germline V gives CDR1 SGHRS, CDR2 YFSETQ. The J gene is TRBJ1-1, the V gene TRBV5-1; no firm D call. The clonotype originates from a young woman who had recovered from COVID-19. Input material: peripheral blood. In nucleotides, the CDR3 is TGCGCCAGCAGCTTGGCGAGGAGCGACACTGAAGCTTTCTTT. The encoded protein is CASSLARSDTEAFF.